Listed below are T cell receptor beta chains from one sample, sequenced in a study of blood T cell repertoires in COVID-19. The assay was immunoSEQ multiplex PCR, and TCRdb's table has in-frame clones only and misses some. In the table there are under 200,000 clones, 70% to 90% of which are singletons. Material: peripheral blood. All receptors derive from a woman between 55 and 75 years old with COVID-19, enrolled during active disease. CDR3s include the opening cysteine and the closing phenylalanine or tryptophan. The D gene is left open where the match is weak. The size entry is marked missing in some rows and otherwise reads once, few, many or a size class.

cdr3_nt: TGTGCCAGCAGGGGTCTAGCGGGAGAGGATGATGAGCAGTTCTTC
cdr3_aa: CASRGLAGEDDEQFF
v_call: TRBV14
cdr3_length: 15
d_call: TRBD2
clone_size: .
j_call: TRBJ2-1

cdr3_nt: TGCGCCAGCAGCGACGGACAGTTCTATGGCTACACCTTC
cdr3_aa: CASSDGQFYGYTF
v_call: TRBV5-1
cdr3_length: 13
d_call: .
clone_size: .
j_call: TRBJ1-2

cdr3_nt: TGTGCCAGCAGTGAAATCCGACTGGACTATGGCTACACCTTC
cdr3_aa: CASSEIRLDYGYTF
v_call: TRBV6-1
cdr3_length: 14
d_call: .
clone_size: .
j_call: TRBJ1-2

cdr3_nt: TGTGCCAGCAGCTTCCCAAATTCACCCCTCCACTTT
cdr3_aa: CASSFPNSPLHF
v_call: TRBV7-9
cdr3_length: 12
d_call: .
clone_size: .
j_call: TRBJ1-6

cdr3_nt: TGTGCCAGCAGCGCCACCCGGACAGGGCTGTACGAGCAGTACTTC
cdr3_aa: CASSATRTGLYEQYF
v_call: TRBV9
cdr3_length: 15
d_call: TRBD1
clone_size: .
j_call: TRBJ2-7

cdr3_nt: TGTGCCAGCTCAGGACAGGGAGGCAATCAGCCCCAGCATTTT
cdr3_aa: CASSGQGGNQPQHF
v_call: TRBV18
cdr3_length: 14
d_call: TRBD1
clone_size: .
j_call: TRBJ1-5

cdr3_nt: TGTGCCAGCAGCTTAGTTGGACAGGGGTTATCTGAAGCTTTCTTT
cdr3_aa: CASSLVGQGLSEAFF
v_call: TRBV7-8
cdr3_length: 15
d_call: TRBD1
clone_size: .
j_call: TRBJ1-1

cdr3_nt: TGTGCCAGCAGTTTGTCCGGGACAGGGGGCTATAAGGGCTACACCTTC
cdr3_aa: CASSLSGTGGYKGYTF
v_call: TRBV28
cdr3_length: 16
d_call: TRBD1
clone_size: once
j_call: TRBJ1-2

cdr3_nt: TGTGCCAGCTCACGGGCGGGAGTGTCGACAGATACGCAGTATTTT
cdr3_aa: CASSRAGVSTDTQYF
v_call: TRBV18
cdr3_length: 15
d_call: TRBD2
clone_size: .
j_call: TRBJ2-3

cdr3_nt: TGCGCCAGCAGCTTCTCGGGACAGGGGACGACCTTCGGGAGCAATGAGCAGTTCTTC
cdr3_aa: CASSFSGQGTTFGSNEQFF
v_call: TRBV5-1
cdr3_length: 19
d_call: TRBD1
clone_size: .
j_call: TRBJ2-1

cdr3_nt: TGTGCCAGCAGTTACGATCAGGGGAATGGCTACACCTTC
cdr3_aa: CASSYDQGNGYTF
v_call: TRBV6-6
cdr3_length: 13
d_call: .
clone_size: .
j_call: TRBJ1-2

cdr3_nt: TGTGCCAGCAGTTATGCGGCGATTCAGTACTTC
cdr3_aa: CASSYAAIQYF
v_call: TRBV6-6
cdr3_length: 11
d_call: .
clone_size: .
j_call: TRBJ2-4

cdr3_nt: TGTGCCACCAGTGACCTAGCGGGGGCCATTTACAATGAGCAGTTCTTC
cdr3_aa: CATSDLAGAIYNEQFF
v_call: TRBV24-1
cdr3_length: 16
d_call: TRBD2
clone_size: .
j_call: TRBJ2-1